A selection of T cell receptor beta chains follows, all from one sample in a study of T-cell reconstitution after alpha-beta-depleted transplantation in children. TCRdb re-called the PCR reads with MiXCR, one entry per CDR3 protein. There are just under 250,000 distinct CDR3 sequences in the sample; roughly a quarter occur only once, and about 2.6% lies in the top ten. The source material was PBMCs, sampled before TCRalphabeta/CD19-depleted stem cell transplant. The receptors stem from a girl aged 2-15 years with Fanconi anemia, due to receive a stem cell transplant. CDR3s leave out the opening cysteine and the closing phenylalanine or tryptophan. The order of the fields is V gene, CDR3 protein.

>TRBV10-2
ASSEYSNQPQH
>TRBV27
ASSLLRAGRRF
>TRBV10-3
AISPTMGRAAGELF
>TRBV6-5
ASSYSIEELSANYGYT
>TRBV6-1
ASSRTGGPYEQY
>TRBV6-1
ASGEAGTVQVTYNQPQH
>TRBV28
ASRSMTGRRSPYEQY
>TRBV29-1
SVWTGTVTYEQY
>TRBV20-1
SASSAASAPLLRSAPGY
>TRBV20-1
SALNPGLAGNEQF
>TRBV7-7
ASSPAAAGGRETQY
>TRBV7-2
ASSLGASYNEQF
>TRBV13
ASSLGLGPSSGNTIY
>TRBV4-2
ASSPGSGGYNEQF
>TRBV10-1
ASSESFRRELF
>TRBV12-3/TRBV12-4
ASSLAEGAKNIQY
>TRBV12-3/TRBV12-4
ASSFRPGGTQY
>TRBV7-9
ASSSLSSYNEQF
>TRBV7-2
ASSFPTGSMNTEAF
>TRBV5-1
ASSLGQNYGYT
>TRBV30
AWNRDSVQY
>TRBV20-1
SARDRRPFNSPLH
>TRBV29-1
SALPAASYEQY
>TRBV12-3/TRBV12-4
ASSPTGQGQSYTEAF
>TRBV4-1
ASSQEGSVSETQY